These 18 T cell receptor beta chains originate from one sample sequenced in a study of blood T cells in healthy people across ages. Sample-barcoded 5' priming and a J-beta primer mix drove a second PCR of roughly 7 to 11 cycles. MiXCR was run by TCRdb on the 5' RACE reads, yielding one entry per CDR3 protein. The sample carries hundreds of thousands of distinct CDR3 sequences, roughly 48% recorded once. Sequenced material: blood. Source of these receptors: a man aged 25 to 40 in good health.

The rearrangement links TRBV20-1 to TRBJ2-1, with D hard to call. This CDR3 region has 14 residues. Deletions cut 1 base from V and 5 bases from J, with 12 bases between. Per germline, CDR1 DFQATT and CDR2 SNEGSKA (reference sequence). This CDR3 is CSARGSYRDNEQFF. The CDR3, as DNA: TGCAGTGCTAGAGGGTCTTACAGAGACAATGAGCAGTTCTTC.

The J gene is TRBJ2-5, the V gene TRBV6-1, with D perhaps TRBD2 (6 bases). CDR1 and CDR2 from the germline V gene are MNHNS and SASEGT. This CDR3 has 14 residues. The V end lost 5 bases, the J end lost 4 bases, and 14 bases lay between the germline ends. CDR3 protein: CASSSGAPPETQYF. CDR3 coding DNA: TGTGCCAGCAGTTCGGGAGCGCCACCAGAGACCCAGTACTTC.

The V call is TRBV24-1, the J call TRBJ2-1; 13 bases line up with TRBD2. Germline CDR1 and CDR2: KGHDR and SFDVKD. CDR3 length: 16 amino acids. Trimming at V came to 4 bases and at J to 5 bases, leaving 4 bases not matched to a gene. CDR3: CATSDPTSGGHNEQFF. The CDR3 coding sequence is TGTGCCACCAGTGACCCGACTAGCGGGGGGCACAATGAGCAGTTCTTC.

This chain links TRBV12-3 or TRBV12-4 with TRBJ2-5; TRBD1 matches at 7 bases. Trimming cost V 5 bases and J 11 bases; bases outside gene matches: 23. This CDR3 is 17 amino acids long. CDR3 nucleotide sequence: TGTGCCAGCAGTAAACACGCCGGGGACAGACCCTATAATGAGCAGTACTTC. It encodes CASSKHAGDRPYNEQYF.

In regard to this clonotype: Being one base from a much bigger clone, this may be a read error. The chain joins TRBV6-4 to TRBJ2-1, with 8 bases aligning to TRBD2. The CDR3 totals 15 residues. Germline V lookup: CDR1 MRHNA, CDR2 SNTAGT. CDR3 in amino acids: CAGSEGASGYNEQFF. In DNA, the CDR3 is TGTGCCGGCAGTGAAGGGGCTAGCGGGTACAATGAGCAGTTCTTC.

This chain connects TRBV7-2 to TRBJ1-2; D remains unclear. Trimming left V 1 base short and J 8 bases short, with 11 bases between. Germline-derived CDR1 and CDR2 are SGHTA and FQGNSA. CDR3 length: 13 residues. CDR3 loop: CASSLGPAEGYTF. As DNA, the CDR3 is TGTGCCAGCAGCTTAGGCCCCGCAGAGGGCTACACCTTC.

This clonotype was found a few times. The chain carries TRBV5-1 and TRBJ2-1, with D perhaps TRBD1 or TRBD2 (5 bases each). This CDR3 region has 14 residues. Germline lookup yields CDR1 SGHRS and CDR2 YFSETQ. Trimming pared 4 bases from V and 3 bases from J, leaving 11 bases between. CDR3 protein: CASSDWDGYNEQFF. As DNA, the CDR3 is TGCGCCAGCAGCGACTGGGACGGCTACAATGAGCAGTTCTTC.

The chain combines TRBV6-1 with TRBJ2-5, with D hard to call. CDR3 length: 13 amino acids. V lost 3 bases to trimming and J lost 0 bases, with 5 bases between them. Germline V gene data show CDR1 as MNHNS and CDR2 as SASEGT. CDR3 amino acids: CASSDPYQETQYF. CDR3 nucleotides: TGTGCCAGCAGTGATCCCTACCAAGAGACCCAGTACTTC.

This clonotype came up many times. CDR3 loop: CASSRPQGTSYNEQFF. CDR3 bases: TGTGCCAGCAGCCGACCACAGGGAACCAGCTACAATGAGCAGTTCTTC. The chain links TRBV7-9 to TRBJ2-1; TRBD1 is a possible D gene (6 bases). This CDR3 has 16 residues. Between the trimmed V and J ends, which lost 5 bases and 3 bases, there was a span of 17 bases. CDR1 and CDR2 (germline): SEHNR, FQNEAQ (reference sequence).

The rearrangement joins TRBV7-8 to TRBJ2-1; D possibly corresponds to TRBD1 (5 bases). In germline, CDR1 is SGHVS, CDR2 FQNEAQ. Between the trimmed V and J ends, which lost 8 bases and 7 bases, there was a span of 21 bases. The CDR3 has 15 residues. The CDR3 coding sequence is TGTGCCAGCGATTCGCCTCAGGGTGTTCAGAATGAGCAGTTCTTC. Translated, it gives CASDSPQGVQNEQFF.

This clonotype was observed a handful of times. This chain uses TRBV6-5 with TRBJ2-7; the match to TRBD1 covers 9 bases. This CDR3 is built from 15 residues. Per the germline V gene, CDR1 is MNHEY and CDR2 is SVGAGI. The V gene end was trimmed by 6 bases and the J gene end by 3 bases; junction bases not matched to a gene: 9. The CDR3 region has the DNA TGTGCCAGCAGCCGGTCTAAGACAGGGGGCTACGAGCAGTACTTC. As protein: CASSRSKTGGYEQYF.

The chain uses TRBV20-1 and TRBJ2-3, with D possibly being TRBD1 (7 bases). Germline CDR1 and CDR2: DFQATT and SNEGSKA (reference sequence). This CDR3 is built from 15 residues. V was shortened by 2 bases and J by 0 bases, with 12 bases between the two germline ends. The CDR3 region is CSARPGGTSTDTQYF. The CDR3 nucleotides read TGCAGTGCTAGACCAGGGGGGACTAGCACAGATACGCAGTATTTT.

This clonotype showed up just a few times. The gene calls are TRBV9 and TRBJ1-5; D gene uncertain. Germline V CDR1 and CDR2: SGDLS, YYNGEE. Between the trimmed V and J ends, which lost 5 bases and 5 bases, there was a span of 5 bases. The length of the CDR3 is 11 residues. The CDR3 sequence: CASRDDQPQHF. The DNA for the CDR3 is TGTGCCAGCAGGGACGATCAGCCCCAGCATTTT.

The J gene is TRBJ1-5, the V gene TRBV27, with D perhaps matching TRBD1 (5 bases). Germline V lookup: CDR1 MNHEY, CDR2 SMNVEV (reference sequence). This CDR3 comprises 14 residues. The ends were cut back, 4 bases at V and 4 bases at J, with 11 bases in the middle. CDR3 in DNA: TGTGCCAGCAGTTCCCTGACAGATAATCAGCCCCAGCATTTT. It yields the protein CASSSLTDNQPQHF.

This clonotype was observed a few times. The chain combines TRBV5-1 with TRBJ2-1, with a possible D match to TRBD2 (5 bases). V lost 4 bases to trimming and J lost 9 bases, with 14 bases between them. CDR3 length equals 13 residues. Germline V lookup: CDR1 SGHRS, CDR2 YFSETQ. The CDR3 spells CASSVGNFGEQFF. In nucleotides, the CDR3 is TGCGCCAGCAGCGTCGGGAACTTCGGTGAGCAGTTCTTC.

This clonotype was detected a few times. The chain carries TRBV6-2 or TRBV6-3 and TRBJ2-1; possibly TRBD2 for D (5 bases). The V and J ends lost 8 bases and 0 bases respectively, with 14 bases between them. The CDR3 is made up of 15 amino acids. Germline V gives CDR1 MNHEY, CDR2 SVGEGT. CDR3 DNA sequence: TGTGCCAGCGGTGCGGCGGGCAGCTCCTACAATGAGCAGTTCTTC. This translates into CASGAAGSSYNEQFF.

This clonotype was detected only a few times. The J gene is TRBJ2-1, the V gene TRBV7-2, with D possibly matching TRBD1 (6 bases). CDR1 is SGHTA and CDR2 is FQGNSA in the germline V gene. The CDR3 has 14 amino acids. The V end was cut by 5 bases, the J end by 5 bases, with 13 bases between. This CDR3 is CASSPRTVDNEQFF. CDR3 sequence (DNA): TGTGCCAGCAGCCCCCGGACAGTCGACAATGAGCAGTTCTTC.

This clonotype appeared a few times. V usage is TRBV11-3 and J usage is TRBJ2-7, with D possibly TRBD1 on 5 matching bases. The V end lost 3 bases, the J end lost 3 bases, and 12 bases lay between the germline ends. The CDR3 totals 14 residues. CDR1 is SGHNT and CDR2 is YENEEA in the germline V gene. CDR3 DNA: TGTGCCAGCAGCTTGGGCAGGGTTTTCTACGAGCAGTACTTC. Encoded protein: CASSLGRVFYEQYF.